The sequence of this T cell receptor beta chain was determined in a study of vaccination and CD4 T cells after COVID-19. As to this clonotype: Its antigen is undetermined.

Germline V gene sequence: CDR1 SGHDT, CDR2 YYEEEE. The CDR3 extends over 14 amino acids. With 4 bases clipped from V and 5 bases from J, the junction kept 6 bases outside the gene matches. Treatment denoted: approximately 9-day PBMC culture with coronavirus spike peptide pools or control peptides (ViraFEST assay). Cultured CD4+ T cells had their DNA profiled by the Oncomine TCR Beta short-read assay. Each CDR3 protein is one row after TCRdb ran MiXCR on the PCR reads. The sample has almost 20,000 distinct CDR3 sequences; more than 70% are singletons. The sequencing here drew on CD4+ T cells from blood, cultured in vitro, taken after SARS-CoV-2 vaccination. The TCR comes from a human donor who received a COVID-19 vaccine. The rearrangement joins TRBV5-6 to TRBJ2-1, with 7 positions matching TRBD1. CDR3 coding DNA: TGTGCCAGCAGCGGGTGGACAGGCGACAATGAGCAGTTCTTC. Translated, it gives CASSGWTGDNEQFF.